This T cell receptor (beta chain) is drawn from a study of T cells in Graves' hyperthyroidism and ophthalmopathy. Notes on the study in general: Most clonotypes expanded in the thyroid (above 0.001) were also present in blood.

Concerning this clonotype itself: The target antigen is unknown. The germline gene is not matched at one end of the junction; a read error may be the cause.

The investigators amplified TCR beta CDR3 regions from RNA transcripts. RT-PCR in the first round (using the HTBI primer set) targeted the TCR CDR3. One entry per CDR3 protein results from TCRdb running MiXCR on the multiplex PCR reads. The data contain 560,000 or so distinct CDR3 sequences, about 20% of them seen just once; the ten biggest clones take up roughly 44%. Clinical Activity Scores of at least 3, NOSPECS grades of at least 4 and durations under 3 months characterized ophthalmopathy patients. The CDR3 has 15 amino acids. Sequencing used blood. The V call is TRBV12-3 or TRBV12-4, the J call TRBJ1-5, with D possibly matching TRBD1 (5 bases). The clonotype was recovered from a man aged 40-55 years with Graves' ophthalmopathy. The CDR3 bases are TGTGCCAGCAGTATAGCGGGAAGGGGCCGGGGGCCCCAGCATTTT. Translated, it gives CASSIAGRGRGPQHF.